This passage covers 18 T cell receptor beta chains from one sample sequenced in a study of beta chain features in type 1 diabetes. Reverse transcribing all isolated RNA meant expressed TCRB transcripts were sequenced. TCRdb's table, derived via immunoSEQ multiplex PCR, lists solely in-frame clones and lacks some. Altogether about 640,000 clones are present, 9.5% to 15% being singletons, with the ten largest covering roughly 0.12%. These TCRs are of unknown antigen specificity. Broader study findings: Moderate yet significant TCRB CDR3 shortening was seen in Type 1 diabetes patients in all four CD4+ subsets.

The sequenced sample consisted of naive CD4+ T cells from blood. These receptors all stem from a man aged 30 to 45 with type 1 diabetes.

There are a few counts of this clone. V gene TRBV25-1 combines with J gene TRBJ2-1; TRBD1 is a possible D gene (6 bases). Germline V CDR1 and CDR2: MGHDK, SYGVNS. CDR3 length: 17 amino acids. The V and J ends lost 3 bases and 2 bases respectively, with 17 bases between them. Here the CDR3 reads CASSDFTGTSTYNEQFF. In DNA form, the CDR3 reads TGTGCCAGCAGTGATTTTACCGGGACATCCACCTACAATGAGCAGTTCTTC.

CDR3 in amino acids: CASSWEQRNTEAFF. For the CDR3, the DNA is TGTGCCAGCAGCTGGGAACAGCGGAACACTGAAGCTTTCTTT. The rearrangement joins TRBV6-5 to TRBJ1-1; D call uncertain. This CDR3 is 14 amino acids long. CDR1 is MNHEY and CDR2 is SVGAGI in the germline V gene. V lost 6 bases to trimming and J lost 1 base, with 12 bases between them.

The chain recombines TRBV6-5 with TRBJ2-2, with TRBD1 matching 8 bases. CDR3 length: 15 residues. Germline lookup yields CDR1 MNHEY and CDR2 SVGAGI. J gave up 5 bases and V 9 bases, and 11 bases lay outside the gene matches. In nucleotides, the CDR3 is TGTGCCAGTAAGACAGGGGAAGGTCGGACCGGGGAGCTGTTTTTT. Encoded protein: CASKTGEGRTGELFF.

The chain has TRBV27 and TRBJ2-2; 8 bases align to TRBD2. The CDR3 loop spans 14 amino acids. Germline V gene data show CDR1 as MNHEY and CDR2 as SMNVEV (reference sequence). V was pared by 7 bases and J by 5 bases, with 6 bases of the junction left unmatched. DNA for the CDR3: TGTGCCAGCACCCGGGGGGGTTTGACCGGGGAGCTGTTTTTT. It yields the protein CASTRGGLTGELFF.

Note on this clone: A junction boundary mismatches the germline segment, possibly from a read error. The V call is TRBV7-7, the J call TRBJ2-3; D possibly corresponds to TRBD2 (6 bases). The CDR3 has 15 amino acids. In germline, CDR1 is SSHAT, CDR2 FNYEAQ (reference sequence). DNA of the CDR3: TGTGCTAGCAGCTTTAGAACGGGGGGCACAGATACGCAGTATTTT. It specifies CASSFRTGGTDTQYF.

This chain connects TRBV7-2 to TRBJ2-2; the D gene is possibly TRBD1 (6 bases). CDR1 is SGHTA and CDR2 is FQGNSA in the germline V gene. Trimming removed 0 bases from V and 6 bases from J, with 11 bases in between. CDR3 length: 15 residues. In DNA, the CDR3 is TGTGCCAGCAGCTTAGCCGCAGGGGTAGCCGGGGAGCTGTTTTTT. Its protein is CASSLAAGVAGELFF. The full variable domain, completed using reference TRBV7-2 and TRBJ2-2, is GAGVSQSPSNKVTEKGKDVELRCDPISGHTALYWYRQSLGQGLEFLIYFQGNSAPDKSGLPSDRFSAERTGGSVSTLTIQRTQQEDSAVYLCASSLAAGVAGELFFGEGSRLTVL.

The chain's CDR3 is CASTRQVDIAPPGAFF. For the CDR3, the DNA is TGTGCCAGCACGCGACAAGTTGACATCGCTCCCCCGGGAGCTTTCTTT. This sequence joins TRBV16 and TRBJ1-1; D is unresolved. The V end was cut by 7 bases, the J end by 10 bases, with 28 bases between. The CDR3 loop spans 16 amino acids. Germline assignment: CDR1 KGHSY and CDR2 FQNENV.

This clone occurred a few times. This chain links TRBV6-6 with TRBJ1-2, with TRBD1 identical over 7 bases. This CDR3 comprises 13 residues. Germline lookup yields CDR1 MNHNY and CDR2 SVGAGI (reference sequence). V gave up 11 bases and J gave up 4 bases; unmatched junction bases: 10. CDR3 nucleotides: TGTGCCGGAAGACAGGGTTCGGGCTATGGCTACACCTTC. It translates to CAGRQGSGYGYTF.

This clone came up a few times. The chain has TRBV28 and TRBJ1-3, with 10 bases identical to TRBD1. The CDR3 extends over 17 amino acids. V dropped 4 bases and J dropped 3; count of bases not matched to a gene: 9. Per the germline V gene, CDR1 is MDHEN and CDR2 is SYDVKM. CDR3 protein: CASSWPEGQGIGNTIYF. Written as DNA, the CDR3 is TGTGCCAGCAGTTGGCCAGAGGGACAGGGGATTGGAAACACCATATATTTT.

The chain carries TRBV30 and TRBJ2-3; D remains unclear. The germline gives CDR1 GTSNPN, CDR2 SVGIG (reference sequence). V was trimmed by 3 bases and J by 2 bases, leaving 6 bases between them. The CDR3 runs to 12 residues. The CDR3 DNA reads TGTGCCTGGAGGGTTAACACAGATACGCAGTATTTT. It is translated as CAWRVNTDTQYF.

V usage is TRBV5-1 and J usage is TRBJ2-2; no reliable D call. Trimming removed 0 bases at V and 1 base at J, with 7 bases between. Germline loops: CDR1 SGHRS, CDR2 YFSETQ. The CDR3 sequence is 15 residues long. In nucleotides, the CDR3 is TGCGCCAGCAGCTTGGATGTTGGGAACACCGGGGAGCTGTTTTTT. Protein: CASSLDVGNTGELFF.

Comment on this clone: The same CDR3 can be traced to other DNA sequences in this sample. The chain joins TRBV18 to TRBJ2-7; D is uncertain. Germline CDR1 KGHSH, CDR2 LQKENI. This CDR3 is 12 amino acids long. Deletions cut 4 bases from V and 3 bases from J, with 7 bases between. CDR3 sequence (DNA): TGTGCCAGCTCACTATCCGGCTACGAGCAGTACTTC. This sequence encodes CASSLSGYEQYF.

The rearrangement uses TRBV19 and TRBJ1-5; the D gene is possibly TRBD1 (6 bases). There are 15 residues in the CDR3. Germline-derived CDR1 and CDR2 are LNHDA and SQIVND (reference sequence). Trimming removed 5 bases from V and 7 bases from J, with 18 bases in between. The CDR3 DNA sequence: TGTGCCAGTAGTTGGGCTACAGGGTCCGGGCAGCCCCAGCATTTT. This translates into CASSWATGSGQPQHF.

With regard to this clone: Other DNA sequences from this sample encode an identical CDR3 as well. This chain joins TRBV2 and TRBJ1-2, with a tentative D call TRBD1 (6 bases). Germline V gene lookup returns CDR1 SNHLY and CDR2 FYNNEI. This CDR3 is built from 13 residues. Trimming took off 1 base at V and 3 bases at J, with 6 bases between the two ends. The CDR3 region is CASSEGTDYGYTF. CDR3 DNA sequence: TGTGCCAGCAGTGAAGGGACAGACTATGGCTACACCTTC.

This clone appeared a few times. The V gene is TRBV7-2, the J gene TRBJ1-1; D gene uncertain. The CDR3 has 14 amino acids. Trimming pared 3 bases from V and 0 bases from J, leaving 8 bases between. The germline CDR1 and CDR2 sequences are SGHTA and FQGNSA. CDR3 coding DNA: TGTGCCAGCAGCTTCGACATACTGAACACTGAAGCTTTCTTT. This codes for CASSFDILNTEAFF.

This chain links TRBV7-9 with TRBJ2-3; no clear D. Trimming left V 1 base short and J 4 bases short, with 12 bases between. CDR1 SEHNR and CDR2 FQNEAQ come from the germline V gene (reference sequence). This CDR3 is 15 amino acids long. The CDR3 bases are TGTGCCAGCAGCTTAGGAGGCTCCGGCCCAGATACGCAGTATTTT. This codes for CASSLGGSGPDTQYF.

This clone occurred many times. The V gene is TRBV29-1, the J gene TRBJ1-1, with unresolved D. With 6 bases removed from V and 1 base from J, the gap between germline ends came to 15 bases. Germline V CDR1 and CDR2: SQVTM, ANQGSEA. This CDR3 has 14 residues. CDR3: CSVANEGRNTEAFF. The CDR3 nucleotides are TGCAGCGTCGCTAACGAAGGCCGGAACACTGAAGCTTTCTTT.

This clone was counted a few times. This sequence joins TRBV2 and TRBJ2-2; 7 bases are shared with TRBD1. This CDR3 is built from 16 residues. Looked up from germline, CDR1 is SNHLY and CDR2 is FYNNEI. Germline trimming cut 5 bases from V and 3 bases from J; bases unmatched to any gene: 9. The CDR3 DNA reads as TGTGCCAGCAGTCAGGACAGGACTGGGTACACCGGGGAGCTGTTTTTT. This gives the protein CASSQDRTGYTGELFF.